A selection of T cell receptor beta chains follows, all from one sample in a study of T cell repertoires in cytomegalovirus infection. No cognate antigen is known for these TCRs. TCRdb independently ran MiXCR on the reads; one entry per CDR3 protein. Here the sample spans approximately 600,000 distinct CDR3 sequences, under 45% being singletons. The specimen was cultured PBMCs, collected from culture after CMV antigen stimulation. These TCRs come from a human donor in good health (CMV status not recorded). Some clones in this sample may be carry-over from other donors' samples. Each CDR3 is given with its conserved first and last residue. D genes are given only for firm matches. Not every row has a clone size; where given, it reads once, few, many or a size class.

J,V,D,size,CDR3,DNA
TRBJ2-7,TRBV7-2,-,-,CASSDPKNEQYF,TGTGCCAGCAGCGACCCGAAGAACGAGCAGTACTTC
TRBJ2-7,TRBV6-5,TRBD2,-,CASSYRPGGTTNYEQYF,TGTGCCAGCAGTTACAGACCCGGGGGGACTACCAACTACGAGCAGTACTTC
TRBJ2-3,TRBV7-2,TRBD1,-,CASSLDRRLNTQYF,TGTGCCAGCAGCCTGGACAGGCGGCTAAATACGCAGTATTTT
TRBJ1-2,TRBV6-1,-,-,CASRREGSYGYTF,TGTGCCAGCCGAAGGGAAGGGAGCTATGGCTACACCTTC
TRBJ2-1,TRBV20-1,-,-,CSARAGWNEQFF,TGCAGTGCTAGAGCAGGGTGGAATGAGCAGTTCTTC
TRBJ1-1,TRBV19,-,-,CASFNAAEAFF,TGTGCCAGCTTTAATGCGGCTGAAGCTTTCTTT
TRBJ1-6,TRBV6-2/TRBV6-3,TRBD1,few,CASRGQGNSPLHF,TGTGCCAGCAGGGGACAGGGGAATTCACCCCTCCACTTT
TRBJ1-5,TRBV7-2,-,few,CASSLSRVEQPQHF,TGTGCCAGCAGCTTAAGCAGGGTGGAGCAGCCCCAGCATTTT
TRBJ2-1,TRBV11-2,TRBD1,few,CASSLDRGGQGGEFF,TGTGCCAGCAGCTTAGATCGTGGAGGACAGGGGGGAGAGTTCTTC
TRBJ2-7,TRBV5-5,TRBD1,-,CASSLLTGSGEQYF,TGTGCCAGCAGCTTACTGACAGGGTCCGGCGAGCAGTACTTC
TRBJ1-3,TRBV11-2,-,once,CASSLTEHQSGNTIYF,TGTGCCAGCAGCTTAACAGAACACCAATCTGGAAACACCATATATTTT
TRBJ1-1,TRBV7-6,-,few,CASSLNMDTEAFF,TGTGCCAGCAGCTTGAACATGGACACTGAAGCTTTCTTT
TRBJ2-5,TRBV13,TRBD2,-,CASSSTSEFRETQYF,TGTGCCAGCAGCTCGACTAGCGAATTTAGAGAGACCCAGTACTTC
TRBJ2-1,TRBV6-2/TRBV6-3,TRBD2,many,CASSSPTSGRARNEQFF,TGTGCCAGCAGTTCCCCTACTAGCGGGAGGGCCAGGAATGAGCAGTTCTTC
TRBJ2-3,TRBV12-3/TRBV12-4,-,few,CASSFGHSTGSDTQYF,TGTGCCAGCAGTTTTGGGCATTCAACAGGGTCCGATACGCAGTATTTT
TRBJ2-3,TRBV7-6,TRBD2,-,CASSSLRGVADTQYF,TGTGCCAGCAGCTCCCTGCGGGGGGTCGCAGATACGCAGTATTTT
TRBJ2-7,TRBV28,-,few,CASSQDGPYEQYF,TGTGCCAGCAGTCAGGACGGCCCCTACGAGCAGTACTTC
TRBJ2-5,TRBV29-1,-,few,CSVGQVQETQYF,TGCAGCGTTGGACAGGTCCAAGAGACCCAGTACTTC
TRBJ1-3,TRBV3-1,-,few,CASSQDAGNTIYF,TGTGCCAGCAGCCAAGATGCTGGAAACACCATATATTTT
TRBJ2-1,TRBV6-1,-,few,CASSSQGRGSYNEQFF,TGTGCCAGCAGTTCTCAGGGGCGGGGGTCCTACAATGAGCAGTTCTTC
TRBJ2-1,TRBV6-5,-,-,CASGRGTPFDEQFF,TGTGCCAGCGGGAGGGGGACACCCTTTGATGAGCAGTTCTTC
TRBJ2-3,TRBV7-2,TRBD2,-,CASTRGTTYTDTQYF,TGTGCCAGTACTCGAGGGACTACCTACACAGATACGCAGTATTTT
TRBJ2-3,TRBV11-1,-,few,CASSLKQAKDTQYF,TGTGCCAGCAGCTTAAAACAGGCCAAAGATACGCAGTATTTT
TRBJ2-5,TRBV5-6,-,-,CASSFRIGSGEETQYF,TGTGCCAGCAGCTTTAGAATAGGAAGTGGAGAAGAGACCCAGTACTTC
TRBJ2-1,TRBV7-2,-,many,CASSLFGAMSAYNEQFF,TGTGCCAGCAGCTTATTCGGGGCTATGTCCGCCTACAATGAGCAGTTCTTC
TRBJ1-5,TRBV12-3/TRBV12-4,-,-,CASSPTGTRSNQPQNF,TGTGCCAGCAGTCCTACCGGGACTCGGAGCAATCAGCCCCAGAATTTT
TRBJ2-3,TRBV7-2,-,-,CASRTVGTITDTQYF,TGTGCCAGCAGAACAGTGGGGACAATCACAGATACGCAGTATTTT
TRBJ2-6,TRBV10-3,TRBD1,-,CAISGRDRGKPGANVLTF,TGTGCCATCAGTGGTCGGGACAGGGGGAAACCTGGGGCCAACGTCCTGACTTTC
TRBJ2-1,TRBV5-4,-,-,CASSRRGGENYNEQFF,TGTGCCAGCAGCCGGAGGGGGGGCGAAAACTACAATGAGCAGTTCTTC
TRBJ2-7,TRBV2,-,once,CASIRTRGFYEQYF,TGTGCCAGCATCCGAACGAGGGGCTTCTACGAGCAGTACTTC
TRBJ2-5,TRBV4-1,-,-,CASSQDRPRETLETQYF,TGCGCCAGCAGCCAAGATCGCCCCCGCGAGACTTTAGAGACCCAGTACTTC
TRBJ1-2,TRBV7-2,TRBD1,-,CASSPTGVGYGYTF,TGTGCCAGCAGCCCAACAGGGGTTGGGTATGGCTACACCTTC
TRBJ2-3,TRBV7-2,-,many,CASSKDTDTQYF,TGTGCCAGCAGCAAAGACACAGATACGCAGTATTTT